This T cell receptor beta chain was identified during a study of T cells after yellow fever vaccination. Study-wide points: Once the booster was given, most primary-vaccination clones reappeared, at about 96% for CD4 and roughly 90% for CD8.

Template switching by 5'RACE produced TCR cDNA, adding a universal primer site and UMIs. A single record per CDR3 protein comes from TCRdb applying MiXCR to the 5' RACE reads. The sample yields 46,000 or so distinct CDR3 sequences, 5.5% to 8% seen once. This clonotype was detected ten times or more. Germline V gene lookup returns CDR1 SGHVS and CDR2 FQNEAQ. This CDR3 has 17 residues. V was pared by 0 bases and J by 3 bases, with 8 bases of the junction left unmatched. This TCR was sampled from a man aged 25-45 years who received the YFV17D yellow fever vaccine. The sequenced sample was PBMCs, either bulk or a sorted T-cell subset (CD4+, CD8+, memory, or dextramer-sorted; not recorded which), obtained 45 days after the yellow fever booster vaccination. The rearrangement joins TRBV7-8 to TRBJ2-1; 7 positions agree with TRBD2. Here the CDR3 DNA reads TGTGCCAGCAGCTTAGCGCGGCGGGAGACCCTCTACAATGAGCAGTTCTTC. Translated: CASSLARRETLYNEQFF.